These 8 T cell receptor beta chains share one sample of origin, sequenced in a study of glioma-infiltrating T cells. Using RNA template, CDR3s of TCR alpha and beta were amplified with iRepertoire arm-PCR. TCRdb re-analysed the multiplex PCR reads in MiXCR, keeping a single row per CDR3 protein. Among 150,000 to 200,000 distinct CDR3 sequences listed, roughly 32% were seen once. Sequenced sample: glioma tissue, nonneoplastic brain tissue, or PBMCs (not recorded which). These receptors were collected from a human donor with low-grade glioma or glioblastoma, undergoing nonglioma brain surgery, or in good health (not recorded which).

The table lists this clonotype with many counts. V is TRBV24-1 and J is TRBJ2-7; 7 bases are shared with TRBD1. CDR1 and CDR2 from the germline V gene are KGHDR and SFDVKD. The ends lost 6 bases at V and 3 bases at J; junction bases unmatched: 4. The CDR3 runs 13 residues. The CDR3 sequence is CATSRTGNYEQYF. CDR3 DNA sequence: TGTGCCACCAGTCGGACAGGAAACTACGAGCAGTACTTC.

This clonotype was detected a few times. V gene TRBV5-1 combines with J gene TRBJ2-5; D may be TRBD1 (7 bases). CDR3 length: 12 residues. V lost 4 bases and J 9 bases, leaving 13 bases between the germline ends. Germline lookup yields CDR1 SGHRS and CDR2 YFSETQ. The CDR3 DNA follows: TGCGCCAGCAGCCTCTGGAGGGGGCCCCAGTACTTC. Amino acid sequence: CASSLWRGPQYF.

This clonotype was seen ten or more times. The CDR3 DNA follows: TGTGCCAGCGGCTGGGACAGAGTAATCGAGCAGTACTTC. Its protein product is CASGWDRVIEQYF. The chain has TRBV2 and TRBJ2-7; the match to TRBD1 covers 7 bases. CDR1 SNHLY and CDR2 FYNNEI come from the germline V gene. The V gene end was trimmed by 8 bases and the J gene end by 6 bases; junction bases not matched to a gene: 10. The CDR3 is made up of 13 amino acids.

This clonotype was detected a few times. The CDR3 sequence is CASKSGTFNEQFF. The DNA for the CDR3 is TGTGCCAGTAAGAGTGGGACGTTCAATGAGCAGTTCTTC. The chain employs TRBV19 and TRBJ2-1; D possibly uses TRBD1 or TRBD2 (5 bases each). Germline V gene lookup returns CDR1 LNHDA and CDR2 SQIVND (reference sequence). Trimming removed 7 bases from V and 6 bases from J, with 13 bases in between. The CDR3 is 13 residues long.

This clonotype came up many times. This CDR3 reads CASSQATAGTYNEQFF. CDR3 DNA: TGTGCCAGCAGCCAGGCCACAGCGGGAACCTACAATGAGCAGTTCTTC. This rearrangement joins TRBV3-1 to TRBJ2-1; 7 bases are shared with TRBD2. Germline V gives CDR1 LGHDT, CDR2 YNNKEL (reference sequence). The CDR3 has 16 residues. The J segment lost 2 bases and the V segment lost 3 bases, leaving 7 bases of the junction unmatched.

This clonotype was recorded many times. The CDR3 is CASSPDREEKLFF. CDR3 DNA sequence: TGTGCCAGCTCACCCGACCGGGAGGAAAAACTGTTTTTT. The chain recombines TRBV18 with TRBJ1-4; D uncertain. Germline V gives CDR1 KGHSH, CDR2 LQKENI. V lost 3 bases, J lost 8 bases, and 10 bases lay in between. The CDR3 covers 13 residues.

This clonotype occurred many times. CDR3 region: CASSEWGLGNEQFF. CDR3 coding DNA: TGTGCCAGCAGTGAATGGGGCCTAGGCAATGAGCAGTTCTTC. The chain recombines TRBV2 with TRBJ2-1, with D possibly matching TRBD1 (5 bases). With 2 bases removed from V and 6 bases from J, the gap between germline ends came to 11 bases. The length of the CDR3 is 14 residues. Germline V gives CDR1 SNHLY, CDR2 FYNNEI.

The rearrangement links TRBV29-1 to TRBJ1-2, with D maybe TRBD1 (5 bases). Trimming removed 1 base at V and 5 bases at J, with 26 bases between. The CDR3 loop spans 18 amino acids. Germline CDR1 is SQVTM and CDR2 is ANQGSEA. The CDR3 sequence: CSVEGRGDRVLAGYGYTF. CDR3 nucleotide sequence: TGCAGCGTTGAAGGGCGGGGGGATCGCGTCCTCGCTGGGTATGGCTACACCTTC.